Below, 32 T cell receptor beta chains from the same sample are listed, as sequenced in a study of immune evolution from preneoplasia to lung adenocarcinoma. The data were produced by immunoSEQ multiplex PCR, yet TCRdb's version contains in-frame clones alone and is incomplete. The sample contains 3,500 to 4,000 clones, 70% to 80% of which appear only once. The specimen sequenced was FFPE minimally invasive lung adenocarcinoma tissue. Receptors originate from a person between 70 and 80 years old with lung adenocarcinoma.

This rearrangement joins TRBV10-3 to TRBJ1-5, with D unclear. V was trimmed by 5 bases and J by 2 bases, leaving 16 bases between them. CDR1 and CDR2 (germline): ENHRY, SYGVKD. The CDR3 sequence is 16 residues long. This CDR3 is CAISTGGRVGNQPQHF. The CDR3 region has the DNA TGTGCCATCAGTACGGGCGGTAGGGTAGGCAATCAGCCCCAGCATTTT.

The rearrangement links TRBV5-1 to TRBJ1-1; tentatively, D is TRBD1 (5 bases). Germline values: CDR1 SGHRS, CDR2 YFSETQ. The CDR3 has 16 residues. The V end was cut by 0 bases, the J end by 0 bases, with 12 bases between. In DNA form, the CDR3 reads TGCGCCAGCAGCTTGGCGGACAATGGGTTGAACACTGAAGCTTTCTTT. Translation: CASSLADNGLNTEAFF.

The chain carries TRBV9 and TRBJ2-3; D unclear. With 3 bases removed from V and 0 bases from J, the gap between germline ends came to 11 bases. Germline V CDR1 and CDR2: SGDLS, YYNGEE. This CDR3 contains 15 residues. As DNA, the CDR3 is TGTGCCAGCAGCGCCATTCTTGCTAGCACAGATACGCAGTATTTT. Its protein product is CASSAILASTDTQYF.

This sequence joins TRBV4-1 and TRBJ2-1; 12 bases fit TRBD2. The trim removed 4 bases at V and 9 bases at J, leaving 7 bases unmatched. Germline V lookup: CDR1 MGHRA, CDR2 YSYEKL. The CDR3 length is 15 residues. CDR3 coding DNA: TGCGCCAGCAGCCCCCAGGGACTAGCGGGCACTGAGCAGTTCTTC. Protein product: CASSPQGLAGTEQFF.

The gene calls are TRBV6-1 and TRBJ1-5; D possibly corresponds to TRBD1 (5 bases). The length of the CDR3 is 15 residues. Trimming stripped 1 base from V and 6 bases from J, with 13 bases between. Germline V gene sequence: CDR1 MNHNS, CDR2 SASEGT. The CDR3 DNA is TGTGCCAGCAGTGAAGAGGAGGGGCACGGTCAGCCCCAGCATTTT. The encoded protein is CASSEEEGHGQPQHF.

This sequence joins TRBV2 and TRBJ2-2; TRBD1 might be the D (5 bases). This CDR3 is built from 14 residues. Germline V CDR1 and CDR2: SNHLY, FYNNEI. V was clipped by 6 bases and J by 3 bases, with 11 bases between them. The CDR3 here is CASRWGRDTGELFF. The CDR3 region has the DNA TGTGCCAGCAGATGGGGCAGGGACACCGGGGAGCTGTTTTTT. Variable domain in full (rest from reference TRBV2 and TRBJ2-2): EPEVTQTPSHQVTQMGQEVILRCVPISNHLYFYWYRQILGQKVEFLVSFYNNEISEKSEIFDDQFSVERPDGSNFTLKIRSTKLEDSAMYFCASRWGRDTGELFFGEGSRLTVL.

The V and J genes are TRBV4-2 and TRBJ2-1; 7 bases are a match to TRBD2. The CDR3 spans 15 residues. The V gene's germline CDR1 is LGHNA and CDR2 YNFKEQ. The junction had 5 bases not matched to a gene; V was cut back by 0 bases and J by 6 bases. CDR3 coding DNA: TGTGCCAGCAGCCAAGAGACTAGCAGTTCCAATGAGCAGTTCTTC. Protein product: CASSQETSSSNEQFF.

The chain combines TRBV11-3 with TRBJ2-1; the D is unclear. Germline lookup yields CDR1 SGHNT and CDR2 YENEEA. CDR3 length: 12 residues. Trimming stripped 6 bases from V and 6 bases from J, with 9 bases between. CDR3 residues: CASSSVANEQFF. The CDR3 region has the DNA TGTGCCAGCAGTTCCGTGGCCAATGAGCAGTTCTTC. Full variable domain (outside the CDR3, taken from reference TRBV11-3 and TRBJ2-1): EAGVVQSPRYKIIEKKQPVAFWCNPISGHNTLYWYLQNLGQGPELLIRYENEEAVDDSQLPKDRFSAERLKGVDSTLKIQPAELGDSAVYLCASSSVANEQFFGPGTRLTVL.

The rearrangement joins TRBV18 to TRBJ1-2; TRBD1 agrees at 7 bases. From germline, CDR1 is KGHSH and CDR2 LQKENI. This CDR3 region has 15 residues. V dropped 2 bases and J dropped 8; count of bases not matched to a gene: 11. The CDR3 loop reads CASSPTGAALGGYTF. CDR3 nucleotide sequence: TGTGCCAGCTCACCAACAGGGGCCGCGCTGGGCGGCTACACCTTC.

A note on this clone: One junction end does not reproduce the germline sequence, and a read error may be involved. The chain combines TRBV28 with TRBJ2-7; the match to TRBD2 covers 10 bases. The CDR3 spans 14 residues. Germline V lookup: CDR1 MDHEN, CDR2 SYDVKM. The DNA for the CDR3 is TGTGTCAGCAGTTCCCTAGCGGGAGTCTACGAGCAGTACTTC. Translated, it gives CVSSSLAGVYEQYF. Based on the CDR3 plus reference TRBV28 and TRBJ2-7, the full variable domain is DVKVTQSSRYLVKRTGEKVFLECVQDMDHENMFWYRQDPGLGLRLIYFSYDVKMKEKGDIPEGYSVSREKKERFSLILESASTNQTSMYLCVSSSLAGVYEQYFGPGTRLTVT.

CDR3 region: CASSATSGAGTRTQYF. CDR3 nucleotide sequence: TGTGCCAGCAGCGCAACCTCCGGGGCCGGGACGCGTACGCAGTATTTT. This chain uses TRBV7-6 with TRBJ2-3; D possibly uses TRBD1 or TRBD2 (5 bases each). The germline V and J ends were trimmed by 5 bases and 8 bases, with 23 bases remaining between them. Germline loops: CDR1 SGHVS, CDR2 FNYEAQ. This CDR3 has 16 residues.

The V call is TRBV4-1, the J call TRBJ1-1; maybe TRBD1 (5 bases). The CDR3 has 13 amino acids. The germline gives CDR1 MGHRA, CDR2 YSYEKL. V was shortened by 4 bases and J by 5 bases, with 11 bases between the two germline ends. CDR3 sequence (DNA): TGCGCCAGCAGCCGGCAGGGTGAAACTGAAGCTTTCTTT. The encoded protein is CASSRQGETEAFF.

The V gene is TRBV25-1, the J gene TRBJ2-5, with D perhaps matching TRBD2 (8 bases). Trimming removed 4 bases at V and 2 bases at J, with 20 bases between. The V gene's germline CDR1 is MGHDK and CDR2 SYGVNS. The CDR3 is 17 amino acids. CDR3 nucleotide sequence: TGTGCCAGCAGTGCCCGGGGGGGCAGGACAGGACAAGAGACCCAGTACTTC. This gives the protein CASSARGGRTGQETQYF.

A remark on this clone: The same CDR3 also results from other DNA sequences found in this sample. J is TRBJ2-3 and V is TRBV9; no definite D call. The germline V gene has CDR1 SGDLS and CDR2 YYNGEE. This CDR3 has 13 amino acids. V dropped 0 bases and J dropped 3 bases, with 5 bases sitting between them. CDR3 sequence (DNA): TGTGCCAGCAGCGTAGAGTATACAGATACGCAGTATTTT. As protein: CASSVEYTDTQYF.

V usage is TRBV27 and J usage is TRBJ1-1, with 7 bases that match TRBD1. CDR3 length: 12 residues. CDR1 and CDR2 (germline): MNHEY, SMNVEV (reference sequence). V shed 6 bases, J shed 10 bases, and the junction held 8 bases outside the gene matches. CDR3 loop: CASRTGQLTAFF. DNA of the CDR3: TGTGCCAGCAGGACGGGACAGCTGACAGCTTTCTTT.

The J gene is TRBJ1-5, the V gene TRBV10-2; 8 nucleotides line up with TRBD1. V shed 6 bases, J shed 1 base, and the junction held 5 bases outside the gene matches. Germline CDR1 is WSHSY and CDR2 is SAAADI. This CDR3 has 15 amino acids. The CDR3 loop is CASRTGGTSNQPQHF. DNA of the CDR3: TGCGCCAGCAGAACAGGGGGTACGAGCAATCAGCCCCAGCATTTT.

This clone was seen a handful of times. The J gene is TRBJ1-4, the V gene TRBV5-1; the match to TRBD1 covers 8 bases. CDR1 is SGHRS and CDR2 is YFSETQ in the germline V gene. With 4 bases clipped from V and 4 bases from J, the junction kept 3 bases outside the gene matches. The CDR3 is 14 residues long. CDR3 nucleotide sequence: TGCGCCAGCAGCGCAGGACAGGGTAATGAAAAACTGTTTTTT. As protein: CASSAGQGNEKLFF.

The chain has TRBV9 and TRBJ2-2; 8 bases line up with TRBD2. There are 15 residues in the CDR3. CDR1 and CDR2 from the germline V gene are SGDLS and YYNGEE. With V trimmed by 4 bases and J by 5 bases, 7 bases remained unmatched. CDR3 in amino acids: CASSPGGVETGELFF. CDR3 nucleotides: TGTGCCAGCAGCCCCGGGGGGGTTGAGACCGGGGAGCTGTTTTTT.

The chain carries TRBV2 and TRBJ2-3; perhaps TRBD1 as D (5 bases). Germline-derived CDR1 and CDR2 are SNHLY and FYNNEI. This CDR3 has 14 residues. The V end was cut by 3 bases, the J end by 0 bases, with 7 bases between. The CDR3 DNA sequence: TGTGCCAGCAGTGAGGGGCAGAGCACAGATACGCAGTATTTT. Protein sequence: CASSEGQSTDTQYF.

The rearrangement links TRBV7-6 to TRBJ2-5; 12 bases fit TRBD1. The CDR3 covers 17 residues. CDR1 is SGHVS, CDR2 FNYEAQ, per germline. V shed 4 bases and J 4 bases; nucleotides not matched to a gene: 10. The chain's CDR3 is CASSSRAGTGGRETQYF. The CDR3 DNA is TGTGCCAGCAGCTCCCGTGCCGGGACAGGGGGCCGAGAGACCCAGTACTTC. Looking up the rest from reference TRBV7-6 and TRBJ2-5 gives the full variable domain: GAGVSQSPRYKVTKRGQDVALRCDPISGHVSLYWYRQALGQGPEFLTYFNYEAQQDKSGLPNDRFSAERPEGSISTLTIQRTEQRDSAMYRCASSSRAGTGGRETQYFGPGTRLLVL.

This chain joins TRBV18 and TRBJ2-3; D is uncertain. This CDR3 has 17 residues. CDR1 and CDR2 from the germline V gene are KGHSH and LQKENI. Trimming stripped 5 bases from V and 3 bases from J, with 21 bases between. For the CDR3, the DNA is TGTGCCAGCTCATCTAACGGCGGTACTTTGATGACAGATACGCAGTATTTT. This sequence encodes CASSSNGGTLMTDTQYF.

This clone was recorded once. The genes are TRBV19 and TRBJ2-1, with TRBD2 matching over 8 bases. Germline V gene data show CDR1 as LNHDA and CDR2 as SQIVND (reference sequence). V shed 3 bases, J shed 7 bases, and the junction held 5 bases outside the gene matches. The CDR3 has 14 amino acids. This CDR3 is CASSMSGSRNEQFF. CDR3 in DNA: TGTGCCAGTAGTATGAGCGGGAGTCGGAATGAGCAGTTCTTC.

CDR3 in DNA: TGCAGCGTCTTGGTGCGGGAAGAGACCCAGTACTTC. This translates into CSVLVREETQYF. The V call is TRBV29-1, the J call TRBJ2-5; D might be TRBD2 (5 bases). CDR1 is SQVTM and CDR2 is ANQGSEA in the germline V gene. The CDR3 sequence is 12 residues long. V dropped 6 bases and J dropped 3 bases, with 11 bases sitting between them.

A note on this clone: An end of the junction does not agree with germline; a read error may underlie this. The V and J genes are TRBV30 and TRBJ2-7; the D gene is possibly TRBD2 (6 bases). The CDR3 is made up of 12 amino acids. Germline V gene lookup returns CDR1 GTSNPN and CDR2 SVGIG (reference sequence). The CDR3 DNA is TGTGCCGGGAGGAGGGACTCCTACGAGCAGTACTTC. Encoded protein: CAGRRDSYEQYF. The full variable domain, with the rest looked up from reference TRBV30 and TRBJ2-7, is SQTIHQWPATLVQPVGSPLSLECTVEGTSNPNLYWYRQAAGRGLQLLFYSVGIGQISSEVPQNLSASRPQDRQFILSSKKLLLSDSGFYLCAGRRDSYEQYFGPGTRLTVT.

Here the CDR3 DNA reads TGCAGCGGAACGCCAGGGGCAGGGGGGGCTGAGCAGTACTTC. It specifies CSGTPGAGGAEQYF. The chain employs TRBV29-1 and TRBJ2-7; D tentatively reads TRBD1 or TRBD2 (7 bases each). CDR3 length equals 14 residues. Germline V gene data show CDR1 as SQVTM and CDR2 as ANQGSEA. The V end lost 7 bases, the J end lost 7 bases, and 23 bases lay between the germline ends.

The J gene is TRBJ2-2, the V gene TRBV6-5, with 7 bases lining up with TRBD2. V lost 7 bases, J lost 5 bases, and 4 bases stayed unmatched. Germline-derived CDR1 and CDR2 are MNHEY and SVGAGI. The CDR3 is 13 amino acids. The CDR3 sequence: CASKGGSTGELFF. In nucleotides, the CDR3 is TGTGCCAGCAAGGGCGGGAGTACCGGGGAGCTGTTTTTT.

This sequence joins TRBV7-9 and TRBJ1-4; 8 nucleotides match TRBD1. Germline CDR1 SEHNR, CDR2 FQNEAQ (reference sequence). With 5 bases clipped from V and 3 bases from J, the junction kept 8 bases outside the gene matches. The CDR3 contains 16 residues. In DNA, the CDR3 is TGTGCCAGCAGCGCCGGTGACAGGGGCGCTAATGAAAAACTGTTTTTT. Amino acids: CASSAGDRGANEKLFF.

The chain combines TRBV11-2 with TRBJ2-3, with a tentative D call TRBD2 (5 bases). Per the germline V gene, CDR1 is SGHAT and CDR2 is FQNNGV. CDR3 length: 13 residues. V was trimmed by 1 base and J by 9 bases, leaving 11 bases between them. In DNA, the CDR3 is TGTGCCAGCAGCTTAGCTCGGGGTTTAACGCAGTATTTT. It encodes CASSLARGLTQYF.

This chain connects TRBV4-1 to TRBJ1-2; 7 bases line up with TRBD1. Germline CDR1 and CDR2: MGHRA and YSYEKL. This CDR3 region has 14 residues. Trimming removed 1 base from V and 3 bases from J; junction bases left unmatched: 2. The CDR3, as DNA: TGCGCCAGCAGCCAAGGCGACAGGGACTATGGCTACACCTTC. This translates into CASSQGDRDYGYTF.

The genes are TRBV19 and TRBJ2-7; TRBD2 aligns across 8 bases. Germline assignment: CDR1 LNHDA and CDR2 SQIVND (reference sequence). This CDR3 comprises 16 residues. Trimming cost V 6 bases and J 5 bases; bases outside gene matches: 15. The CDR3 sequence: CASSPIREGLSDEQYF. For the CDR3, the DNA is TGTGCCAGTAGCCCCATCCGGGAGGGCCTATCGGACGAGCAGTACTTC.

This clone appeared a few times. The V and J genes are TRBV11-2 and TRBJ2-1; 13 nucleotides agree with TRBD2. This CDR3 contains 14 residues. The germline CDR1 and CDR2 sequences are SGHAT and FQNNGV. J was trimmed by 9 bases and V by 3 bases; bases with no gene match: 2. DNA of the CDR3: TGTGCCAGCAGCTTGTGGACTAGCGGGGGTGAGCAGTTCTTC. It encodes CASSLWTSGGEQFF.

J is TRBJ1-1 and V is TRBV6-5; the match to TRBD1 covers 7 bases. Per the germline V gene, CDR1 is MNHEY and CDR2 is SVGAGI. This CDR3 spans 13 amino acids. The junction had 7 bases not matched to a gene; V was cut back by 7 bases and J by 5 bases. Written as DNA, the CDR3 is TGTGCCAGCACTCACAGGGGTGGGACTGAAGCTTTCTTT. It is translated as CASTHRGGTEAFF.